This T cell receptor (beta chain) was sequenced in a study of blood T cell repertoires in COVID-19. Source study methods: Using reference gene primer amplification, nucleated cell counts were estimated. Using immunoSEQ multiplex PCR, the repertoire was profiled, and TCRdb retains in-frame clones only, with some absent. V and J calls plus clone size are reproduced from that table; the DNA served to infer D and trimming. This table holds about 200,000 clones, around 83% found once. The sample holds one count of this clone. The germline V gene has CDR1 MGHRA and CDR2 YSYEKL. Deletions cut 1 base from V and 7 bases from J, with 5 bases between. CDR3 length equals 12 residues. This study enrolled people aged 18 to 89 from about 26 US geographic areas.

This sequence was found in a woman in her thirties or forties in a cohort exposed to, infected with or recovered from COVID-19 (not recorded which). The chain couples TRBV4-1 to TRBJ2-1; D ambiguous. The material sequenced was PBMCs or T cells enriched from blood (not recorded which). Here the CDR3 DNA reads TGCGCCAGCAGCCAAGTATCGAATGAGCAGTTCTTC. This translates into CASSQVSNEQFF.